The 10 T cell receptor beta chains reported below all come from one sample, sequenced in a study of T cell clonotyping in hematopoietic cell transplantation. Some clones are missing from TCRdb's copy, which holds only in-frame ones; the method was immunoSEQ multiplex PCR. Of 11,000 to 15,000 clones in the sample, 80% to 90% are singletons; the top ten hold 9.5% to 15%. Sequencing used PBMCs, obtained 100 days after allogeneic stem cell transplant. These receptors were taken from a male patient aged 45-60 years who had an allogeneic stem cell transplant from an unrelated donor, so T cells may come from the graft donor. Some clones in this sample may be carry-over from other donors' samples.

The J gene is TRBJ1-3, the V gene TRBV7-7; D ambiguous. V was pared by 5 bases and J by 2 bases, with 10 bases between. Germline lookup yields CDR1 SSHAT and CDR2 FNYEAQ (reference sequence). This CDR3 is built from 14 residues. This CDR3 reads CASSARGAGNTIYF. CDR3 DNA sequence: TGTGCCAGCAGCGCCCGTGGGGCTGGAAACACCATATATTTT.

The CDR3 DNA sequence: TGCAGTGCTAGAGATTGGGGGTTGGCTTTCTTT. It yields the protein CSARDWGLAFF. The chain couples TRBV20-1 to TRBJ1-1; D might be TRBD1 (5 bases). Germline lookup yields CDR1 DFQATT and CDR2 SNEGSKA (reference sequence). Trimming removed 0 bases at V and 11 bases at J, with 10 bases between. The length of the CDR3 is 11 residues.

The genes are TRBV7-9 and TRBJ1-1; D call uncertain. Deletions cut 1 base from V and 5 bases from J, with 8 bases between. CDR1 and CDR2 (germline): SEHNR, FQNEAQ (reference sequence). The CDR3 extends over 13 amino acids. The DNA for the CDR3 is TGTGCCAGCAGCTTAGAAGGCAGTACTGAAGCTTTCTTT. Amino acid sequence: CASSLEGSTEAFF.

The rearrangement joins TRBV29-1 to TRBJ1-5, with D possibly TRBD1 on 5 matching bases. CDR1 SQVTM and CDR2 ANQGSEA come from the germline V gene. Trimming removed 4 bases from V and 5 bases from J, with 9 bases in between. The CDR3 is 12 amino acids. The CDR3 is CSVAGLDQPQHF. Written as DNA, the CDR3 is TGCAGCGTTGCAGGGCTGGATCAGCCCCAGCATTTT.

J is TRBJ1-1 and V is TRBV4-1, with D possibly being TRBD1 (5 bases). Germline V lookup: CDR1 MGHRA, CDR2 YSYEKL. Trimming took off 4 bases at V and 2 bases at J, with 11 bases between the two ends. The CDR3 consists of 14 residues. In DNA, the CDR3 is TGCGCCAGCAGCCCGACAGCAAGTAACACTGAAGCTTTCTTT. Its translation: CASSPTASNTEAFF.

The sample holds a few counts of this clone. CDR3 in DNA: TGTGCCAGCAGCTTGTTTGGGACTAGCGGGAGAACCTACGAGCAGTACTTC. Its translation is CASSLFGTSGRTYEQYF. V and J are TRBV5-5 and TRBJ2-7, with TRBD2 matching 14 bases. This CDR3 comprises 17 residues. Losses at the gene ends were 1 base for V and 2 bases for J; bases not matched to a gene: 5. The V gene's germline CDR1 is SGHKS and CDR2 YYEKEE (reference sequence).

The gene calls are TRBV9 and TRBJ2-5; TRBD2 might be the D (6 bases). Germline assignment: CDR1 SGDLS and CDR2 YYNGEE. V was shortened by 2 bases and J by 6 bases, with 17 bases between the two germline ends. This CDR3 spans 15 amino acids. The CDR3 DNA sequence: TGTGCCAGCAGCGTTGAGGGGACTTATCTTCAGACCCAGTACTTC. It codes for CASSVEGTYLQTQYF.

The chain employs TRBV11-2 and TRBJ2-2; D is undetermined. CDR1 and CDR2 from the germline V gene are SGHAT and FQNNGV. The CDR3 has 14 residues. Trimming cost V 4 bases and J 7 bases, with 13 bases left between them. The CDR3 reads CASSSATRSGELFF. The CDR3 nucleotides are TGTGCCAGCAGCTCGGCTACGAGAAGCGGGGAGCTGTTTTTT. The whole variable domain, remainder taken from reference TRBV11-2 and TRBJ2-2, is EAGVAQSPRYKIIEKRQSVAFWCNPISGHATLYWYQQILGQGPKLLIQFQNNGVVDDSQLPKDRFSAERLKGVDSTLKIQPAKLEDSAVYLCASSSATRSGELFFGEGSRLTVL.

The CDR3 nucleotides are TGTGCCACCCAAGGGGCAGCGCAGTATTTT. Translating gives CATQGAAQYF. The chain recombines TRBV6-6 with TRBJ2-3, with D tentatively TRBD1 (5 bases). The ends were cut back, 10 bases at V and 10 bases at J, with 12 bases in the middle. The CDR3 runs to 10 residues. Germline V gene sequence: CDR1 MNHNY, CDR2 SVGAGI (reference sequence).

The gene calls are TRBV10-3 and TRBJ1-3, with TRBD1 identical over 9 bases. Germline CDR1 is ENHRY and CDR2 is SYGVKD. The CDR3 length is 15 residues. Trimming cost V 2 bases and J 3 bases; bases outside gene matches: 2. The CDR3 is CAISERTGVGNTIYF. CDR3 bases: TGTGCCATCAGTGAGCGGACAGGGGTTGGAAACACCATATATTTT.